This T cell receptor beta chain is drawn from a study of blood T cells in healthy people across ages. General observations from the study: Long-lived donors exceeded aged donors in naive CD4+ cells and diversity. Per-million-T-cell TCR beta diversity fell roughly linearly with age.

About this clonotype itself: The antigen remains undetermined.

Together with a sample-barcoded 5' primer, a J-beta primer mix was included in a second PCR lasting roughly 6 to 12 cycles. A template-switch adaptor containing 12 random nucleotides labeled each cDNA molecule. In TCRdb, the 5' RACE reads were re-called with MiXCR into one record per CDR3 protein. The table records about 1,600,000 distinct CDR3 sequences, roughly 40% of them present only once. Between the trimmed V and J ends, which lost 4 bases and 7 bases, there was a span of 12 bases. Germline V gene lookup returns CDR1 SGHRS and CDR2 YFSETQ. This CDR3 is built from 13 residues. The authors isolated at least 6 million PBMCs per sample.

The chain is built from TRBV5-1 and TRBJ1-5, with D possibly TRBD1 on 5 matching bases. Sequenced sample: blood. This TCR came from a woman under 30 in good health. The CDR3 region has the DNA TGCGCCAGCAGCGCCACAGGAGGACAGCCCCAGCATTTT. Protein product: CASSATGGQPQHF.